These T cell receptor beta chains were read from a single sample in a study of lymphopenia after photon versus proton radiotherapy. Sequenced by immunoSEQ multiplex PCR; TCRdb stores in-frame clones only, minus some. The sample records around 53,000 clones, around four fifths being singletons. This specimen consisted of peripheral blood, obtained from a patient treated with photon-based radiotherapy. These receptors were collected from a man between 50 and 59 years old with gastric cancer. Each CDR3 is given with its conserved first and last residue.

TRBJ2-3,TRBV7-9,CASSQGLAGVGDTQYF
TRBJ1-2,TRBV6-1,CASSPWEAGGYTF
TRBJ2-3,TRBV7-6,CASSLAGEEDTQYF
TRBJ1-2,TRBV18,CASSPSSGGNGYTF
TRBJ2-2,TRBV4-2,CASSASDRGEGELFF
TRBJ1-1,TRBV12-2,CASRLGPGRLGTEAFF
TRBJ1-2,TRBV2,CASRRQGDSVGYTF
TRBJ1-5,TRBV15,CATSRDRPDQPQHF
TRBJ2-2,TRBV15,CATSRTPRNTGELFF
TRBJ1-2,TRBV10-1,CASSESSTWSEDGYTF
TRBJ2-7,TRBV7-8,CASSTRTGTDEQYF
TRBJ1-5,TRBV20-1,CSASLGATQHF
TRBJ2-2,TRBV5-1,CASSLGTSGIGHTGELFF
TRBJ1-1,TRBV5-4,CASSSQMNTEAFF
TRBJ1-4,TRBV18,CASSPLDFGRPKKLFF
TRBJ1-2,TRBV19,CASGRSTSSNYGYTF
TRBJ2-5,TRBV7-3,CASSPGQSLVETQYF
TRBJ2-7,TRBV11-1,CASSRLAGGSYEQYF
TRBJ2-2,TRBV5-4,CASSGQGSGELFF
TRBJ1-1,TRBV19,CASSTQPGQGNTEAFF
TRBJ1-1,TRBV5-1,CASTPGSGNTEAFF
TRBJ2-7,TRBV5-4,CASSLRHREQYF
TRBJ2-1,TRBV5-5,CASSFQSGRVDEQFF
TRBJ2-2,TRBV2,CASSETDTGELFF
TRBJ1-1,TRBV19,CASSIGPAGNTEAFF
TRBJ2-5,TRBV18,CASHFAAVQETQYF
TRBJ2-1,TRBV10-2,CASSDGLGDFDEQFF
TRBJ1-2,TRBV6-1,CASSVQGVGYTF
TRBJ1-2,TRBV4-1,CASSHLTGDLLYGYTF
TRBJ2-1,TRBV7-3,CASSLIRGEQFF
TRBJ1-2,TRBV5-5,CASSLEGLSYGYTF
TRBJ2-7,TRBV11-2,CASSFARDRGFYEQYF
TRBJ1-3,TRBV6-1,CASSDISSGNTIYF
TRBJ2-3,TRBV18,CASSPTGASSTDTQYF
TRBJ2-5,TRBV5-4,CASSLVTGTQETQYF
TRBJ2-2,TRBV5-6,CASSPGSVTGELFF
TRBJ1-2,TRBV1,CTSSRLVVRKTYGYTF
TRBJ1-2,TRBV6-5,CASSYLSGVNGGGYTF
TRBJ2-2,TRBV6-4,CARGRAGELFF
TRBJ1-1,TRBV7-8,CASSLGQGALLNTEAFF
TRBJ2-7,TRBV28,CASSDRVPYEQYF
TRBJ2-7,TRBV11-2,CASSLSPGPYEQYF
TRBJ2-2,TRBV7-6,CASSLGASGSTGELFF
TRBJ2-2,TRBV9,CASSAEGWGTGELFF
TRBJ2-3,TRBV5-1,CASSSSGDTQYF
TRBJ2-3,TRBV2,CASSVERPSTDTQYF
TRBJ2-3,TRBV7-2,CASSLGHGTEDTQYF
TRBJ1-1,TRBV7-3,CASSLTGREAFF
TRBJ2-1,TRBV27,CASSPEGGSAPRGQFF
NA,TRBV18,CASSPLPGRRTYEQYF
TRBJ1-2,TRBV18,CASSPTGSEGYTF
TRBJ2-1,TRBV4-3,CASSQDLGGFYNEQFF
TRBJ2-7,TRBV5-4,CASSLGLGSYEQYF